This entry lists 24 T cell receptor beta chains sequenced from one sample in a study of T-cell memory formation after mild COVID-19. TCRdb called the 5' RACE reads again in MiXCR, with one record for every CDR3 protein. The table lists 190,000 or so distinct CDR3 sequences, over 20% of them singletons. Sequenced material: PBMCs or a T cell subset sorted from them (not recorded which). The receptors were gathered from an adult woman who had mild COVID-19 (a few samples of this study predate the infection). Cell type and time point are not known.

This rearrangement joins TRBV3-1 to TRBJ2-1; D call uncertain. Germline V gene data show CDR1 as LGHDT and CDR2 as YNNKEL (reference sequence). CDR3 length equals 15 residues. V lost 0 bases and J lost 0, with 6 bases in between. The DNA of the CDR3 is TGTGCCAGCAGCCAAGAGGCAGGCTCCTACAATGAGCAGTTCTTC. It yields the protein CASSQEAGSYNEQFF.

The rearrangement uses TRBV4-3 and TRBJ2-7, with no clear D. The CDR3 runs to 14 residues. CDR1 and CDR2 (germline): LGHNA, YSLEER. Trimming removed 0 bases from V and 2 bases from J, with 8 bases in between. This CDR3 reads CASSQEAAAYEQYF. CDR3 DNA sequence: TGCGCCAGCAGCCAAGAGGCCGCGGCCTACGAGCAGTACTTC.

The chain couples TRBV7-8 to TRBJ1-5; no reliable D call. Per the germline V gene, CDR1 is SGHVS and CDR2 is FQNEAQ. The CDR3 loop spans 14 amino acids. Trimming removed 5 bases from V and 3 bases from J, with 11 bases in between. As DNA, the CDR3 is TGTGCCAGCAGCCCCCGACTGAACAATCAGCCCCAGCATTTT. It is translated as CASSPRLNNQPQHF.

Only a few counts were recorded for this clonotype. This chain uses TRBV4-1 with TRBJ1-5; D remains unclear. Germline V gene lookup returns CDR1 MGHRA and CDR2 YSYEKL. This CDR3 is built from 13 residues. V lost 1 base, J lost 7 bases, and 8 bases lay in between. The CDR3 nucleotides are TGCGCCAGCAGCCAAGTTATTGGACAGCCCCAGCATTTT. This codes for CASSQVIGQPQHF.

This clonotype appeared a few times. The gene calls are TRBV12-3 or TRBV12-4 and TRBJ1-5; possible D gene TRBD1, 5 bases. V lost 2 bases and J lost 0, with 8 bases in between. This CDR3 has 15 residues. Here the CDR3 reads CASSLPDSSNQPQHF. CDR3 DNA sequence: TGTGCCAGCAGTTTACCCGACAGTAGCAATCAGCCCCAGCATTTT.

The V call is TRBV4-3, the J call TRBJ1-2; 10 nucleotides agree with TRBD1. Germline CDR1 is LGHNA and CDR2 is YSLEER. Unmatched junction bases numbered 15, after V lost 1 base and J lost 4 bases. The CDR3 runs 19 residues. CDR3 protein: CASSQGTGDRGAGVYGYTF. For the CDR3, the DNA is TGCGCCAGCAGCCAAGGGACGGGGGACAGGGGAGCGGGGGTCTATGGCTACACCTTC.

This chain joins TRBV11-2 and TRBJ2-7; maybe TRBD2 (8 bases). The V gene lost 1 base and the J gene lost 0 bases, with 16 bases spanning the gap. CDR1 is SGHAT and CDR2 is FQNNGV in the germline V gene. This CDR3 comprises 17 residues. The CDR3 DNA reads TGTGCCAGCAGCTTAGCCCGGGGGGGACAGAGCTCCTACGAGCAGTACTTC. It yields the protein CASSLARGGQSSYEQYF.

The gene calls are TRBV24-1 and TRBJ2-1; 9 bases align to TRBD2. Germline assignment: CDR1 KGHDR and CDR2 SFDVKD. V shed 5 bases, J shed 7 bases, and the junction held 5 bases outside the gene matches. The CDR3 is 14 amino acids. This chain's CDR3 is CATSVHSGRNEQFF. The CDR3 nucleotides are TGTGCCACCAGTGTCCATAGCGGGAGAAATGAGCAGTTCTTC.

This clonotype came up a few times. The CDR3 nucleotides read TGCGCCAGCAGCCAGGACCCTGGGCCTGGGGAGACCCAGTACTTC. It specifies CASSQDPGPGETQYF. V usage is TRBV4-1 and J usage is TRBJ2-5; D call uncertain. CDR1 is MGHRA and CDR2 is YSYEKL in the germline V gene. The CDR3 is 15 residues long. With 3 bases removed from V and 5 bases from J, the gap between germline ends came to 16 bases.

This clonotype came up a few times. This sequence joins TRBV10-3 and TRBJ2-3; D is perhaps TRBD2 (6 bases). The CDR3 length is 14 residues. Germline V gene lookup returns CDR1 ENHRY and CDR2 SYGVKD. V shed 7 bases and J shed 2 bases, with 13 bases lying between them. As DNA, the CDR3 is TGTGCCATCAACCCGGGAGCCCACACAGATACGCAGTATTTT. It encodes CAINPGAHTDTQYF.

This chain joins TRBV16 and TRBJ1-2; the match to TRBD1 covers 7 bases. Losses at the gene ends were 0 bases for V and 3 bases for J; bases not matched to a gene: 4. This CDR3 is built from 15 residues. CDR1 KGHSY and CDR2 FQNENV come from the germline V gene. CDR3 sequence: CASSQSSQGDYGYTF. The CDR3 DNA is TGTGCCAGCAGCCAATCCTCCCAGGGGGACTATGGCTACACCTTC. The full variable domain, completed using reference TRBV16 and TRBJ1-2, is GEEVAQTPKHLVRGEGQKAKLYCAPIKGHSYVFWYQQVLKNEFKFLISFQNENVFDETGMPKERFSAKCLPNSPCSLEIQATKLEDSAVYFCASSQSSQGDYGYTFGSGTRLTVV.

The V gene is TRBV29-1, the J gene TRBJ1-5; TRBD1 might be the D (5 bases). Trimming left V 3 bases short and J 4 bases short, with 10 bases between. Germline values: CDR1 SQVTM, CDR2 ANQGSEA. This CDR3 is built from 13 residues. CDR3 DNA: TGCAGCGTTGAGGAGGGGTTGAATCAGCCCCAGCATTTT. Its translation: CSVEEGLNQPQHF.

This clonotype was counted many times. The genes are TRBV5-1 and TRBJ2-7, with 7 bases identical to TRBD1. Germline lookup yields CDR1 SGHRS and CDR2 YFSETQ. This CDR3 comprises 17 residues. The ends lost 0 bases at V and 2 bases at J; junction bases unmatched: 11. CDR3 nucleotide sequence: TGCGCCAGCAGCTTGGTTCCGGGACAGCAAATCCCCTACGAGCAGTACTTC. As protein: CASSLVPGQQIPYEQYF. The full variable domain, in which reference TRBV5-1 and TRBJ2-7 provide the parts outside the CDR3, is KAGVTQTPRYLIKTRGQQVTLSCSPISGHRSVSWYQQTPGQGLQFLFEYFSETQRNKGNFPGRFSGRQFSNSRSEMNVSTLELGDSALYLCASSLVPGQQIPYEQYFGPGTRLTVT.

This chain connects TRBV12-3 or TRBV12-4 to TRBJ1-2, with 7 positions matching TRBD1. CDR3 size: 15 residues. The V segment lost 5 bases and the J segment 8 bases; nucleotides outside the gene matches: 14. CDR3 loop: CASSTADRIIRGYTF. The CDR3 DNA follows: TGTGCCAGCAGTACCGCGGACAGGATAATTCGAGGCTACACCTTC.

The CDR3 spells CASSVGALQGGDTQYF. CDR3 sequence (DNA): TGTGCCAGCAGCGTAGGGGCCTTACAGGGAGGAGATACGCAGTATTTT. The rearrangement joins TRBV9 to TRBJ2-3, with D perhaps TRBD1 or TRBD2 (6 bases each). The CDR3 sequence is 16 residues long. V gave up 0 bases and J gave up 5 bases, with 16 bases separating them. The germline CDR1 and CDR2 sequences are SGDLS and YYNGEE.

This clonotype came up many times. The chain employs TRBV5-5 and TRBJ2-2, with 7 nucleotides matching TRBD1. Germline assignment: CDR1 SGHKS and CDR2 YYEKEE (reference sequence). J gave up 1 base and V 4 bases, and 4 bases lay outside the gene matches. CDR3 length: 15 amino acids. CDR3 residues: CASSPWTGNTGELFF. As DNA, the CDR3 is TGTGCCAGCAGCCCGTGGACAGGGAACACCGGGGAGCTGTTTTTT.

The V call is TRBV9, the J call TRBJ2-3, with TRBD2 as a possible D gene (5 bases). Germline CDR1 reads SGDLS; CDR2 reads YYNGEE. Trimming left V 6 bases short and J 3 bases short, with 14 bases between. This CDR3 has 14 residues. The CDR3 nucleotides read TGTGCCAGCAACCCCACGGGCGGGACAGATACGCAGTATTTT. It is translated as CASNPTGGTDTQYF.

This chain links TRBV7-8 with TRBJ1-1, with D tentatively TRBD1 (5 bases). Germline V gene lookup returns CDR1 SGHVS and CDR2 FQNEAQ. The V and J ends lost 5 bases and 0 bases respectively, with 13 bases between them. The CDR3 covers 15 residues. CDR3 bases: TGTGCCAGCAGCATTATAACGACAGTGAACACTGAAGCTTTCTTT. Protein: CASSIITTVNTEAFF.

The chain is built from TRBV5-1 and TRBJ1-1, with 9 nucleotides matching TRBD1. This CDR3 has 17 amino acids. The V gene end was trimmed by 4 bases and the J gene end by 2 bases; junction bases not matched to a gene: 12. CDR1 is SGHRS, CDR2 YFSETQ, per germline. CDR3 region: CASSPGDREMQNTEAFF. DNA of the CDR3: TGCGCCAGCAGCCCCGGGGACAGGGAGATGCAAAACACTGAAGCTTTCTTT.

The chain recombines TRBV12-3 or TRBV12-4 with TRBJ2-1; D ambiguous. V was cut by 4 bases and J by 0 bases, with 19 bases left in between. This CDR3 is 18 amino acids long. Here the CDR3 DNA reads TGTGCCAGCAGTTCCCAGGTGCGTGTTTATAGCTCCTACAATGAGCAGTTCTTC. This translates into CASSSQVRVYSSYNEQFF.

The CDR3 loop is CASTSTRDVREKLFF. CDR3 DNA: TGTGCCAGCACCTCGACTAGGGACGTGCGAGAAAAACTGTTTTTT. This sequence joins TRBV6-2 or TRBV6-3 and TRBJ1-4; tentative D call: TRBD1 (5 bases). The V end lost 7 bases, the J end lost 8 bases, and 20 bases lay between the germline ends. This CDR3 is built from 15 residues. The V gene's germline CDR1 is MNHEY and CDR2 SVGEGT.

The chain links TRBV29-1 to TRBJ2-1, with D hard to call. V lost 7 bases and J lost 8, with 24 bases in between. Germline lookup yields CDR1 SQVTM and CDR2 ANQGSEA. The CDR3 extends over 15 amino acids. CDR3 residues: CSARWGNSGTYEQFF. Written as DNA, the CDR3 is TGCAGCGCTCGCTGGGGAAACTCAGGAACCTATGAGCAGTTCTTC.

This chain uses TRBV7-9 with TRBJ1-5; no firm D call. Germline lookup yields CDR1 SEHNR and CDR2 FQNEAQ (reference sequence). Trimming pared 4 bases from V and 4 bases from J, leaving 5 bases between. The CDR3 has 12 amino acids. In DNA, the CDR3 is TGTGCCAGCAGCTATCCGAATCAGCCCCAGCATTTT. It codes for CASSYPNQPQHF.

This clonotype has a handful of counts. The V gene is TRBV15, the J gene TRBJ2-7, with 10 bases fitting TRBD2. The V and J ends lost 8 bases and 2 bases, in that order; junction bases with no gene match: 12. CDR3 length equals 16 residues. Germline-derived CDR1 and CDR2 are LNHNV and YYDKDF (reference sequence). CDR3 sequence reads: CATSSEGLASPYEQYF. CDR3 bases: TGTGCCACCTCCAGTGAGGGACTAGCGAGCCCCTACGAGCAGTACTTC.